This T cell receptor beta chain was recovered during a study of blood T cell repertoires in COVID-19. As for the study in general: T cells, B-cell-depleted T cells, or PBMCs supplied cDNA or gDNA.

As handled by the study authors: Estimates of nucleated cell counts were drawn from the amplification of reference gene primers. The method was immunoSEQ multiplex PCR; TCRdb's version includes in-frame clones alone and lacks a portion of them. Clone size and the V and J calls come from that table; the DNA yielded D and trimming. The sample includes fewer than 300,000 clones, 80% to 90% seen only once; the top ten take around 4.5%. The V and J ends lost 0 bases and 5 bases, in that order; junction bases with no gene match: 8. Germline CDR1 reads SGDLS; CDR2 reads YYNGEE. The CDR3 has 16 amino acids. Cohort 3 donors were reported recovered after two negative PCRs, clearance, or symptom resolution.

This TCR was recovered from a woman between 25 and 40 years old who had recovered from COVID-19. The gene calls are TRBV9 and TRBJ2-1, with TRBD2 identical over 7 bases. The sequencing sample was made of PBMCs or T cells enriched from blood (not recorded which). DNA of the CDR3: TGTGCCAGCAGCGTAGTTGGAGGGAGGGGAGACAATGAGCAGTTCTTC. This codes for CASSVVGGRGDNEQFF. Variable domain in full (rest from reference TRBV9 and TRBJ2-1): DSGVTQTPKHLITATGQRVTLRCSPRSGDLSVYWYQQSLDQGLQFLIQYYNGEERAKGNILERFSAQQFPDLHSELNLSSLELGDSALYFCASSVVGGRGDNEQFFGPGTRLTVL.